The 29 T cell receptor beta chains below were found in one sample sequenced in a study of blood T cell repertoires in COVID-19 (dated by TCRdb to about 2020). Library preparation employed the immunoSEQ multiplex PCR assay. Sourced from immuneACCESS, this table was stored by TCRdb with only in-frame sequences that have V and J called. A share of the clones is absent; for the studies checked, an unresolved V gene accounts for under half, and the remainder has no known explanation. This sample lists 35,000 or so clones; about nine tenths were detected once. The ten largest clonotypes hold 12% of the sample. Sequenced: peripheral blood. These TCRs come from a man between 65 and 85 years old with acute or convalescent COVID-19.

The V call is TRBV18, the J call TRBJ1-3, with TRBD1 identical over 9 bases. There are 16 residues in the CDR3. Germline loops: CDR1 KGHSH, CDR2 LQKENI. V was pared by 1 base and J by 0 bases, with 1 base of the junction left unmatched. The CDR3 DNA is TGTGCCAGCTCACCACGACAGGGGGACTCTGGAAACACCATATATTTT. This sequence encodes CASSPRQGDSGNTIYF.

The chain recombines TRBV14 with TRBJ1-1; D call uncertain. This CDR3 has 18 amino acids. CDR1 and CDR2 (germline): SGHDN, FVKESK. V was shortened by 1 base and J by 1 base, with 19 bases between the two germline ends. In DNA, the CDR3 is TGTGCCAGCAGCCAAGCTAGGCGCGATTTATACGGGAACACTGAAGCTTTCTTT. It specifies CASSQARRDLYGNTEAFF.

This clone was observed a few times. The chain is built from TRBV5-1 and TRBJ1-2, with D possibly being TRBD1 (6 bases). Germline values: CDR1 SGHRS, CDR2 YFSETQ. CDR3 length: 15 residues. V was cut by 3 bases and J by 2 bases, with 14 bases left in between. CDR3 residues: CASSSAGGSNYGYTF. The CDR3 DNA sequence: TGCGCCAGCAGCTCCGCGGGGGGCTCAAACTATGGCTACACCTTC. Complete variable domain (other parts from reference TRBV5-1 and TRBJ1-2): KAGVTQTPRYLIKTRGQQVTLSCSPISGHRSVSWYQQTPGQGLQFLFEYFSETQRNKGNFPGRFSGRQFSNSRSEMNVSTLELGDSALYLCASSSAGGSNYGYTFGSGTRLTVV.

DNA of the CDR3: TGTGCCAGCAACGCCCGGGGTCCCAATGAGCAGTTCTTC. Translating gives CASNARGPNEQFF. The rearrangement links TRBV6-5 to TRBJ2-1; D is possibly TRBD2 (5 bases). The CDR3 extends over 13 amino acids. Germline values: CDR1 MNHEY, CDR2 SVGAGI. V lost 7 bases, J lost 6 bases, and 13 bases lay in between.

The chain uses TRBV5-5 and TRBJ1-5, with unresolved D. The V gene's germline CDR1 is SGHKS and CDR2 YYEKEE (reference sequence). CDR3 length equals 13 residues. The V end lost 1 base, the J end lost 7 bases, and 9 bases lay between the germline ends. The CDR3 nucleotides are TGTGCCAGCAGCTTGACGGGAGGGCAGCCCCAGCATTTT. Residues: CASSLTGGQPQHF.

V gene TRBV5-6 combines with J gene TRBJ2-7; tentatively, D is TRBD2 (6 bases). This CDR3 has 16 amino acids. Germline loops: CDR1 SGHDT, CDR2 YYEEEE. The ends were cut back, 1 base at V and 2 bases at J, with 16 bases in the middle. CDR3 amino acids: CASSLRVVAEAYEQYF. For the CDR3, the DNA is TGTGCCAGCAGCTTGAGGGTGGTAGCGGAAGCCTACGAGCAGTACTTC.

This chain uses TRBV12-3 or TRBV12-4 with TRBJ1-3; D is possibly TRBD1 (6 bases). The CDR3 sequence is 13 residues long. V was clipped by 5 bases and J by 6 bases, with 11 bases between them. The CDR3 DNA sequence: TGTGCCAGCAGTGAACAGGGTCCAAACACCATATATTTT. Translated: CASSEQGPNTIYF.

This chain joins TRBV27 and TRBJ2-3, with 7 bases identical to TRBD2. The CDR3 spans 15 residues. Germline-derived CDR1 and CDR2 are MNHEY and SMNVEV (reference sequence). V lost 5 bases, J lost 4 bases, and 9 bases stayed unmatched. CDR3 bases: TGTGCCAGCAGTCTCAACCTGGGGGGGGCAGATACGCAGTATTTT. It is translated as CASSLNLGGADTQYF.

About this clone: A much larger clone differs from this one at a single base, so this may be a read error. Other DNA sequences from this sample encode an identical CDR3 as well. The gene calls are TRBV9 and TRBJ2-5, with TRBD2 matching over 9 bases. The CDR3 runs 15 residues. Per germline, CDR1 SGDLS and CDR2 YYNGEE. CDR3 sequence: CATRGGGGPQETQYF. Here the CDR3 DNA reads TGCGCCACCCGCGGCGGGGGGGGGCCCCAAGAGACCCAGTACTTC.

V and J are TRBV11-1 and TRBJ2-7; D unresolved. The V and J ends lost 1 base and 3 bases respectively, with 7 bases between them. The V gene's germline CDR1 is SGHAT and CDR2 FQDESV (reference sequence). The CDR3 runs 13 residues. This CDR3 is CASSLGLRYEQYF. The CDR3 bases are TGTGCCAGCAGCTTAGGGCTCCGCTACGAGCAGTACTTC.

This clone has a handful of counts. Here the CDR3 reads CSVQGQPNTEAFF. In DNA, the CDR3 is TGCAGCGTTCAAGGACAGCCGAACACTGAAGCTTTCTTT. J is TRBJ1-1 and V is TRBV29-1, with D possibly TRBD1 on 6 matching bases. The V end lost 5 bases, the J end lost 1 base, and 11 bases lay between the germline ends. The CDR3 totals 13 residues. The germline V gene has CDR1 SQVTM and CDR2 ANQGSEA. The full variable domain, with the rest looked up from reference TRBV29-1 and TRBJ1-1, is SAVISQKPSRDICQRGTSLTIQCQVDSQVTMMFWYRQQPGQSLTLIATANQGSEATYESGFVIDKFPISRPNLTFSTLTVSNMSPEDSSIYLCSVQGQPNTEAFFGQGTRLTVV.

The chain is built from TRBV11-2 and TRBJ2-5; a possible D gene is TRBD1 (5 bases). The CDR3 contains 14 residues. V was shortened by 1 base and J by 1 base, with 7 bases between the two germline ends. Germline CDR1 reads SGHAT; CDR2 reads FQNNGV. The CDR3 loop is CASSLGGPQETQYF. As DNA, the CDR3 is TGTGCCAGCAGCTTAGGGGGCCCCCAAGAGACCCAGTACTTC.

The V and J genes are TRBV7-9 and TRBJ2-1, with TRBD1 matching over 7 bases. This CDR3 has 15 residues. From germline, CDR1 is SEHNR and CDR2 FQNEAQ (reference sequence). V shed 5 bases and J 2 bases; nucleotides not matched to a gene: 6. CDR3 in amino acids: CASSIPGTAYNEQFF. The DNA of the CDR3 is TGTGCCAGCAGCATTCCCGGGACAGCCTACAATGAGCAGTTCTTC.

The chain joins TRBV27 to TRBJ2-1; 8 bases agree with TRBD2. The CDR3 runs to 17 residues. The V and J ends lost 1 base and 4 bases, in that order; junction bases with no gene match: 9. The germline V gene has CDR1 MNHEY and CDR2 SMNVEV (reference sequence). In DNA, the CDR3 is TGTGCCAGCAGTTTATATCCCCCTAGCGGGTCTTACAATGAGCAGTTCTTC. Translating it yields CASSLYPPSGSYNEQFF.

The CDR3 reads CASSSTDVDGYTF. The CDR3 region has the DNA TGTGCCAGCAGCTCCACAGATGTGGATGGCTACACCTTC. V usage is TRBV7-2 and J usage is TRBJ1-2; D not certain. Trimming removed 4 bases from V and 6 bases from J, with 12 bases in between. The length of the CDR3 is 13 residues. In germline, CDR1 is SGHTA, CDR2 FQGNSA.

This CDR3 is CASSLGPIAGGYEQYF. For the CDR3, the DNA is TGTGCCAGCAGCTTGGGCCCGATAGCGGGAGGGTACGAGCAGTACTTC. This rearrangement joins TRBV7-8 to TRBJ2-7; 11 bases map to TRBD2. Germline CDR1 is SGHVS and CDR2 is FQNEAQ. This CDR3 contains 16 residues. V dropped 3 bases and J dropped 4; count of bases not matched to a gene: 8.

The gene calls are TRBV28 and TRBJ2-1, with a weak D call TRBD2 (5 bases). The CDR3 is made up of 13 amino acids. The ends were cut back, 8 bases at V and 7 bases at J, with 15 bases in the middle. Germline loops: CDR1 MDHEN, CDR2 SYDVKM. As DNA, the CDR3 is TGTGCCAGCGCAGCGGAGCCGGGGAATGAGCAGTTCTTC. Its translation: CASAAEPGNEQFF.

This clone was picked up one time. The V call is TRBV7-2, the J call TRBJ2-3; a possible D gene is TRBD2 (7 bases). V lost 5 bases and J lost 10, with 16 bases in between. Germline V lookup: CDR1 SGHTA, CDR2 FQGNSA. The CDR3 is made up of 13 amino acids. CDR3 nucleotide sequence: TGTGCCAGCAGCCGGAGGGGGGGCGCATCGCAGTATTTT. Encoded protein: CASSRRGGASQYF.

This clone was detected a few times. The chain couples TRBV18 to TRBJ1-1, with TRBD1 matching over 7 bases. With 3 bases clipped from V and 3 bases from J, the junction kept 10 bases outside the gene matches. Germline V CDR1 and CDR2: KGHSH, LQKENI. This CDR3 comprises 16 residues. CDR3 bases: TGTGCCAGCTCACCCCTCGGGACAGCCCTCGACACTGAAGCTTTCTTT. Protein product: CASSPLGTALDTEAFF.

V is TRBV10-3 and J is TRBJ1-1; no firm D call. The CDR3 runs 13 residues. Germline V lookup: CDR1 ENHRY, CDR2 SYGVKD. Trimming removed 4 bases from V and 0 bases from J, with 6 bases in between. The DNA for the CDR3 is TGTGCCATCAGTGCAGCGCTGAACACTGAAGCTTTCTTT. This translates into CAISAALNTEAFF.

This chain uses TRBV6-2 or TRBV6-3 with TRBJ2-7; 7 bases are a match to TRBD1. CDR1 is MNHEY, CDR2 SVGEGT, per germline. The CDR3 runs to 15 residues. With V trimmed by 6 bases and J by 0 bases, 8 bases remained unmatched. The CDR3 DNA reads TGTGCCAGCAGCCCACAGGGGTCACTCTCCTACGAGCAGTACTTC. Protein: CASSPQGSLSYEQYF.

The V and J genes are TRBV28 and TRBJ2-1; 13 bases match TRBD2. V dropped 9 bases and J dropped 1; count of bases not matched to a gene: 9. The germline V gene encodes CDR1 MDHEN and CDR2 SYDVKM. This CDR3 spans 17 amino acids. CDR3 in DNA: TGTGCCAGTTTAGGACTAGCGGGAGAGGATTCCTACAATGAGCAGTTCTTC. This gives the protein CASLGLAGEDSYNEQFF.

The chain joins TRBV28 to TRBJ1-4, with 11 positions matching TRBD1. V was pared by 6 bases and J by 8 bases, with 11 bases of the junction left unmatched. CDR3 length equals 16 residues. Germline CDR1 MDHEN, CDR2 SYDVKM. The CDR3 here is CASSGTGGGGLEKLFF. CDR3 nucleotide sequence: TGTGCCAGCAGCGGGACAGGGGGAGGCGGGTTGGAAAAACTGTTTTTT.

The rearrangement joins TRBV29-1 to TRBJ1-2; D ambiguous. This CDR3 contains 13 residues. Trimming took off 3 bases at V and 0 bases at J, with 8 bases between the two ends. CDR1 is SQVTM, CDR2 ANQGSEA, per germline. CDR3 sequence (DNA): TGCAGCGTTGATCGGGAGACTAACTATGGCTACACCTTC. This encodes CSVDRETNYGYTF.

The chain links TRBV7-9 to TRBJ1-3; D perhaps matches TRBD1 (6 bases). Per germline, CDR1 SEHNR and CDR2 FQNEAQ (reference sequence). The CDR3 is made up of 12 amino acids. V shed 2 bases and J shed 9 bases, with 8 bases lying between them. The CDR3 loop reads CASSLTGFTIYF. DNA for the CDR3: TGTGCCAGCAGCTTAACAGGGTTCACCATATATTTT.

The rearrangement joins TRBV5-4 to TRBJ2-1, with 9 bases identical to TRBD2. Germline loops: CDR1 SGHNT, CDR2 YYREEE (reference sequence). After removal of 1 base from V and 7 bases from J, the junction contained 6 bases not matched to a gene. CDR3 size: 15 residues. The CDR3 loop is CASSLRLAGRNEQFF. The DNA for the CDR3 is TGTGCCAGCAGCTTGAGGCTAGCGGGAAGGAATGAGCAGTTCTTC.

In nucleotides, the CDR3 is TGTGCCAGCAGCTCGGGACAAGATGGCTACGAGCAGTACTTC. This codes for CASSSGQDGYEQYF. This chain connects TRBV5-4 to TRBJ2-7, with D maybe TRBD1 (6 bases). Trimming removed 3 bases at V and 3 bases at J, with 13 bases between. The CDR3 sequence is 14 residues long. Per the germline V gene, CDR1 is SGHNT and CDR2 is YYREEE (reference sequence). Full variable domain (remainder filled in from reference TRBV5-4 and TRBJ2-7): ETGVTQSPTHLIKTRGQQVTLRCSSQSGHNTVSWYQQALGQGPQFIFQYYREEENGRGNFPPRFSGLQFPNYSSELNVNALELDDSALYLCASSSGQDGYEQYFGPGTRLTVT.

The chain combines TRBV7-3 with TRBJ2-7; D possibly corresponds to TRBD2 (5 bases). Germline V gene data show CDR1 as SGHTA and CDR2 as FQGTGA. CDR3 length: 13 amino acids. The germline V and J ends were trimmed by 5 bases and 3 bases, with 11 bases remaining between them. Here the CDR3 reads CASSRGEGYEQYF. The DNA for the CDR3 is TGTGCCAGCAGCAGAGGTGAGGGCTACGAGCAGTACTTC.

By frequency in the sample, this clone is large (0.1 to 1%). The CDR3 DNA follows: TGTGCCAGCAGTCCTGACCCGGGACTAGCGGGAGTCGGCGAGCAGTACTTC. Its protein is CASSPDPGLAGVGEQYF. The chain uses TRBV27 and TRBJ2-7; 14 positions agree with TRBD2. There are 17 residues in the CDR3. Germline CDR1 and CDR2: MNHEY and SMNVEV (reference sequence). V lost 5 bases, J lost 6 bases, and 12 bases stayed unmatched.